This TCR beta chain stems from a study of blood T cell repertoires in COVID-19. About the study: The United States, Italy and Spain supplied acute and convalescent COVID-19 samples. T cells, B-cell-depleted T cells, or PBMCs provided the cDNA or gDNA that served as material.

The ends lost 1 base at V and 2 bases at J; junction bases unmatched: 5. The germline gives CDR1 LGHNA, CDR2 YNFKEQ. The CDR3 totals 15 residues. Authors' data handling: Estimation of nucleated cell counts relied on the amplification of reference gene primers. Clones were read by immunoSEQ multiplex PCR, and TCRdb kept only the in-frame ones, dropping some. Clone size and the V and J calls come from that table; the DNA yielded D and trimming. This sample has fewer than 200,000 clones, with under 85% found just once. The chain uses TRBV4-2 and TRBJ2-7; 7 nucleotides agree with TRBD2. Sequencing was done on a sample of peripheral blood. The origin of this receptor is a man between 65 and 79 years old with acute or convalescent COVID-19. CDR3 sequence (DNA): TGTGCCAGCAGCCAAGGCCTAGCGGATGCCTACGAGCAGTACTTC. Translating gives CASSQGLADAYEQYF.